The clone carrying this TCR beta chain came up once. CDR1 and CDR2 from the germline V gene are LNHDA and SQIVND (reference sequence). CDR3 length: 16 amino acids. Between the trimmed V and J ends, which lost 4 bases and 9 bases, there was a span of 22 bases. The data were taken from a study of blood T cell repertoires in COVID-19. Sequencing was performed with immunoSEQ multiplex PCR; in TCRdb, only in-frame clones are kept and a portion is missing. Here the sample spans roughly 190,000 clones, about 88% being singletons. The chain combines TRBV19 with TRBJ2-1, with a tentative D call TRBD1 (5 bases). This clonotype originated in a woman aged 40 to 50 who had recovered from COVID-19. The sample taken for sequencing was peripheral blood. The CDR3 region has the DNA TGTGCCAGTAGTACCTACCTCACCGACAGCGATGGTGAGCAGTTCTTC. This codes for CASSTYLTDSDGEQFF.